The T cell receptor beta chain described here comes from a study of blood T cell repertoires in COVID-19. The CDR3 consists of 15 residues. Germline CDR1 is SNHLY and CDR2 is FYNNEI. The germline V and J ends were trimmed by 2 bases and 8 bases, with 16 bases remaining between them. The repertoire was sequenced with immunoSEQ multiplex PCR; TCRdb's copy has only in-frame clones and lacks some. The sample yields about 310,000 clones, roughly 89% seen once. Cohorts were based on clinical histories the participants reported. The chain has TRBV2 and TRBJ2-1; weak D call: TRBD2 (6 bases). The TCR was taken from a woman between 18 and 29 years old with acute COVID-19. The sample taken for sequencing was PBMCs or T cells enriched from blood (not recorded which). Written as DNA, the CDR3 is TGTGCCAGCAGTGAACGGGACTCCCGAGAAGATGAGCAGTTCTTC. It translates to CASSERDSREDEQFF.